The 30 T cell receptor beta chains below come from one sample, sequenced in a study of blood T cells in healthy people across ages. Primers used in a second PCR of about 6 to 11 cycles were a sample-barcoded 5' primer and a J-beta primer mix. Each CDR3 protein gets one entry after TCRdb re-called the 5' RACE reads with MiXCR. Seen here are 700,000 to 950,000 distinct CDR3 sequences, roughly 64% observed once, and the top ten hold 20% to 25%. Sequencing was done on a sample of blood. These receptors were obtained from a man aged 30 to 45 in good health.

The chain employs TRBV10-3 and TRBJ2-1; D is perhaps TRBD1 (6 bases). V was shortened by 0 bases and J by 4 bases, with 13 bases between the two germline ends. This CDR3 contains 16 residues. Germline V gene data show CDR1 as ENHRY and CDR2 as SYGVKD. CDR3 bases: TGTGCCATCAGTGAGTCGGGGCAGGGGAGATACAATGAGCAGTTCTTC. It translates to CAISESGQGRYNEQFF.

The rearrangement uses TRBV12-3 or TRBV12-4 and TRBJ2-4; D not certain. The J call is uncertain, as TRBJ2-7 better fits the DNA end. The CDR3 covers 13 residues. CDR3 loop: CASSMTRPYEQYF. The CDR3 region has the DNA TGTGCCAGCAGCATGACAAGACCCTACGAGCAGTACTTC.

The gene calls are TRBV6-6 and TRBJ2-1; TRBD1 is a possible D gene (6 bases). This CDR3 contains 13 residues. CDR1 MNHNY and CDR2 SVGAGI come from the germline V gene (reference sequence). Trimming removed 1 base from V and 7 bases from J, with 8 bases in between. The CDR3 DNA is TGTGCCAGCAGTTACTTACAGGGAAATGAGCAGTTCTTC. Translation gives CASSYLQGNEQFF.

The genes are TRBV7-2 and TRBJ2-1; 10 bases line up with TRBD2. With V trimmed by 5 bases and J by 7 bases, 11 bases remained unmatched. Germline CDR1 SGHTA, CDR2 FQGNSA. CDR3 length equals 16 residues. CDR3 in DNA: TGTGCCAGCAGCGTAGGCGCAGCGGGAGGGCAGAATGAGCAGTTCTTC. It encodes CASSVGAAGGQNEQFF.

The CDR3 here is CSARDPGRNTGELFF. The CDR3 coding sequence is TGCAGTGCTAGAGATCCGGGTCGGAACACCGGGGAGCTGTTTTTT. The chain joins TRBV20-1 to TRBJ2-2; D is uncertain. Trimming left V 0 bases short and J 1 base short, with 9 bases between. Germline CDR1 is DFQATT and CDR2 is SNEGSKA (reference sequence). The CDR3 contains 15 residues.

The V gene is TRBV28, the J gene TRBJ2-1, with 9 bases that match TRBD2. In germline, CDR1 is MDHEN, CDR2 SYDVKM. The CDR3 covers 15 residues. The V gene end was trimmed by 5 bases and the J gene end by 5 bases; junction bases not matched to a gene: 7. The CDR3 sequence: CASSLPGLAHNEQFF. The CDR3 region has the DNA TGTGCCAGCAGTCTCCCGGGACTAGCACACAATGAGCAGTTCTTC.

This rearrangement joins TRBV7-6 to TRBJ2-1, with 8 bases lining up with TRBD1. Losses at the gene ends were 4 bases for V and 5 bases for J; bases not matched to a gene: 7. The CDR3 has 15 residues. CDR1 is SGHVS and CDR2 is FNYEAQ in the germline V gene. The CDR3 here is CASSSNRGDNNEQFF. The CDR3 DNA reads TGTGCCAGCAGCTCAAACAGGGGGGATAACAATGAGCAGTTCTTC. Based on the CDR3 plus reference TRBV7-6 and TRBJ2-1, the full variable domain is GAGVSQSPRYKVTKRGQDVALRCDPISGHVSLYWYRQALGQGPEFLTYFNYEAQQDKSGLPNDRFSAERPEGSISTLTIQRTEQRDSAMYRCASSSNRGDNNEQFFGPGTRLTVL.

The chain links TRBV2 to TRBJ2-4; perhaps TRBD2 as D (5 bases). This CDR3 spans 13 amino acids. Germline lookup yields CDR1 SNHLY and CDR2 FYNNEI. Trimming took off 7 bases at V and 1 base at J, with 8 bases between the two ends. This CDR3 reads CASIAGAKNIQYF. The CDR3 DNA reads TGTGCCAGCATTGCGGGTGCCAAAAACATTCAGTACTTC. Filled out from reference TRBV2 and TRBJ2-4, the complete variable domain reads EPEVTQTPSHQVTQMGQEVILRCVPISNHLYFYWYRQILGQKVEFLVSFYNNEISEKSEIFDDQFSVERPDGSNFTLKIRSTKLEDSAMYFCASIAGAKNIQYFGAGTRLSVL.

The rearrangement uses TRBV7-9 and TRBJ2-1, with D perhaps TRBD1 (5 bases). CDR1 and CDR2 from the germline V gene are SEHNR and FQNEAQ (reference sequence). V was pared by 3 bases and J by 8 bases, with 17 bases between. The CDR3 runs 15 residues. The CDR3 DNA sequence: TGTGCCAGCAGCTTGGCAGGGAAGGGTTTGGATGAGCAGTTCTTC. Translating gives CASSLAGKGLDEQFF.

This chain links TRBV6-5 with TRBJ2-7; 9 nucleotides match TRBD1. CDR1 and CDR2 (germline): MNHEY, SVGAGI. This CDR3 region has 14 residues. With 8 bases clipped from V and 2 bases from J, the junction kept 7 bases outside the gene matches. The CDR3 sequence is CASEPGQGTYEQYF. DNA of the CDR3: TGTGCCAGCGAGCCGGGACAGGGTACCTACGAGCAGTACTTC.

V and J are TRBV2 and TRBJ2-3; 7 bases agree with TRBD2. The CDR3 loop spans 16 amino acids. The trim removed 4 bases at V and 4 bases at J, leaving 11 bases unmatched. Looked up from germline, CDR1 is SNHLY and CDR2 is FYNNEI. The CDR3 protein is CASSGQSGIRADTQYF. CDR3 DNA: TGTGCCAGCAGTGGTCAAAGCGGGATTCGGGCAGATACGCAGTATTTT.

J is TRBJ2-3 and V is TRBV9; D gene unclear. The germline V and J ends were trimmed by 5 bases and 7 bases, with 11 bases remaining between them. The length of the CDR3 is 12 residues. CDR1 and CDR2 (germline): SGDLS, YYNGEE. As DNA, the CDR3 is TGTGCCAGCAGTTCTCCGCCCCATACGCAGTATTTT. Translated: CASSSPPHTQYF.

The V call is TRBV20-1, the J call TRBJ1-1; D is unresolved. There are 11 residues in the CDR3. Germline assignment: CDR1 DFQATT and CDR2 SNEGSKA (reference sequence). V lost 7 bases and J 1 base, leaving 7 bases between the germline ends. CDR3 loop: CSEGENTEAFF. The DNA for the CDR3 is TGCAGTGAAGGCGAGAACACTGAAGCTTTCTTT.

The chain joins TRBV20-1 to TRBJ2-1; 8 bases agree with TRBD2. The better agreement between TRBJ2-7 and the DNA end casts doubt on the J call. Germline V gene sequence: CDR1 DFQATT, CDR2 SNEGSKA (reference sequence). The CDR3 is 15 amino acids. The CDR3 coding sequence is TGCAGTGCTAGAGATGGGACGGGAGGGAGCTACGAGCAGTACTTC. Its translation: CSARDGTGGSYEQYF.

The CDR3 nucleotides are TGTGCCAGCAGCTTAGCTAGGTTAAAGCTTTTGGGCGAGAACAATGAGCAGTTCTTC. This encodes CASSLARLKLLGENNEQFF. The rearrangement joins TRBV7-9 to TRBJ2-1; D gene uncertain. The length of the CDR3 is 19 residues. V lost 0 bases to trimming and J lost 5 bases, with 23 bases between them. Germline V lookup: CDR1 SEHNR, CDR2 FQNEAQ (reference sequence).

The J gene is TRBJ2-1, the V gene TRBV6-1; D is undetermined. The CDR3 has 13 amino acids. In germline, CDR1 is MNHNS, CDR2 SASEGT. Deletions cut 3 bases from V and 7 bases from J, with 10 bases between. The CDR3 nucleotides read TGTGCCAGCAGTGATCCGTGGCTTAATGAGCAGTTCTTC. It is translated as CASSDPWLNEQFF.

The chain couples TRBV7-2 to TRBJ2-1, with 9 bases matching TRBD2. The CDR3 loop spans 17 amino acids. After removal of 8 bases from V and 6 bases from J, the junction contained 17 bases not matched to a gene. Germline V CDR1 and CDR2: SGHTA, FQGNSA. CDR3 loop: CASAWVGAAGGRNEQFF. The DNA for the CDR3 is TGTGCCAGCGCTTGGGTGGGCGCAGCGGGAGGTCGCAATGAGCAGTTCTTC.

This chain uses TRBV20-1 with TRBJ2-7, with D tentatively TRBD1 (5 bases). CDR3 size: 15 residues. V was shortened by 0 bases and J by 7 bases, with 19 bases between the two germline ends. Germline lookup yields CDR1 DFQATT and CDR2 SNEGSKA (reference sequence). As DNA, the CDR3 is TGCAGTGCTAGAGAGCAGGGCACGACTTACAATGAGCAGTACTTC. Translated, it gives CSAREQGTTYNEQYF.

CDR3 nucleotide sequence: TGTGCCAGCAGCTCAGGGGGGCTTAATGAGCAGTTCTTC. It yields the protein CASSSGGLNEQFF. This chain joins TRBV7-2 and TRBJ2-1; perhaps TRBD1 as D (7 bases). This CDR3 is built from 13 residues. V dropped 4 bases and J dropped 7 bases, with 11 bases sitting between them. CDR1 is SGHTA and CDR2 is FQGNSA in the germline V gene.

The V call is TRBV5-1, the J call TRBJ2-3, with TRBD1 identical over 8 bases. Germline CDR1 reads SGHRS; CDR2 reads YFSETQ. This CDR3 is 16 amino acids long. V shed 0 bases, J shed 2 bases, and the junction held 5 bases outside the gene matches. The CDR3 reads CASSLVQGATTDTQYF. The CDR3 DNA is TGCGCCAGCAGCTTGGTCCAGGGGGCGACCACAGATACGCAGTATTTT.

The gene calls are TRBV4-3 and TRBJ2-7; TRBD2 aligns across 9 bases. The CDR3 length is 17 residues. Germline V gives CDR1 LGHNA, CDR2 YSLEER. The trim removed 0 bases at V and 2 bases at J, leaving 8 bases unmatched. DNA of the CDR3: TGCGCCAGCAGCCAAGATCCAGCGGGAGGTCTCGCCTACGAGCAGTACTTC. As protein: CASSQDPAGGLAYEQYF.

This sequence joins TRBV29-1 and TRBJ1-2; TRBD1 matches at 8 bases. Trimming cost V 5 bases and J 4 bases; bases outside gene matches: 12. Germline CDR1 and CDR2: SQVTM and ANQGSEA. This CDR3 has 15 residues. CDR3 residues: CSVPGQGAIGYGYTF. CDR3 sequence (DNA): TGCAGCGTTCCAGGCCAGGGGGCAATCGGCTATGGCTACACCTTC.

The table lists this clonotype with a few counts. The chain carries TRBV7-2 and TRBJ2-4; TRBD2 agrees at 8 bases. The CDR3 is made up of 15 amino acids. Trimming at V came to 0 bases and at J to 10 bases, leaving 8 bases not matched to a gene. Germline V gene sequence: CDR1 SGHTA, CDR2 FQGNSA. The CDR3 sequence is CASSLAREGGLIQYF. CDR3 in DNA: TGTGCCAGCAGCTTAGCCCGGGAGGGGGGTTTAATTCAGTACTTC.

This chain links TRBV29-1 with TRBJ2-3, with TRBD1 matching 8 bases. This CDR3 spans 15 amino acids. In germline, CDR1 is SQVTM, CDR2 ANQGSEA. J lost 1 base, V lost 6 bases, and 9 bases had no gene match. The DNA of the CDR3 is TGCAGCGTAACGGACAGGGACAAGCGCACAGATACGCAGTATTTT. The encoded protein is CSVTDRDKRTDTQYF.

The chain is built from TRBV4-3 and TRBJ1-1, with TRBD1 as a possible D gene (6 bases). CDR3 size: 18 residues. Germline CDR1 LGHNA, CDR2 YSLEER. V lost 0 bases and J 6 bases, leaving 23 bases between the germline ends. This CDR3 is CASSQEPPLQGTLAEAFF. The DNA for the CDR3 is TGCGCCAGCAGCCAAGAACCACCGTTACAGGGTACTTTGGCTGAAGCTTTCTTT.

The genes are TRBV24-1 and TRBJ2-1; the D is unclear. The J call is doubtful: the DNA matches TRBJ2-7 better. CDR1 is KGHDR and CDR2 is SFDVKD in the germline V gene. The CDR3 totals 14 residues. CDR3 in amino acids: CATSDLGSNNEQYF. The DNA of the CDR3 is TGTGCCACCAGTGATTTGGGAAGCAACAATGAGCAGTACTTC.

V gene TRBV15 combines with J gene TRBJ2-7; D may be TRBD1 (5 bases). Looked up from germline, CDR1 is LNHNV and CDR2 is YYDKDF (reference sequence). Trimming took off 1 base at V and 0 bases at J, with 16 bases between the two ends. The CDR3 sequence is 17 residues long. This chain's CDR3 is CATSRAFSSGISYEQYF. CDR3 bases: TGTGCCACCAGCAGAGCCTTTTCTTCAGGGATCTCCTACGAGCAGTACTTC.

The count of this clonotype is one. V and J are TRBV20-1 and TRBJ2-2; TRBD2 might be the D (5 bases). Germline V gene data show CDR1 as DFQATT and CDR2 as SNEGSKA (reference sequence). The germline V and J ends were trimmed by 1 base and 3 bases, with 15 bases remaining between them. The CDR3 length is 16 residues. CDR3 coding DNA: TGCAGTGCTAGAGTCTTGGGAGATTGGGACACCGGGGAGCTGTTTTTT. Translated: CSARVLGDWDTGELFF.

This clonotype was seen more than once but under ten times. This chain uses TRBV7-2 with TRBJ2-3; D ambiguous. The CDR3 spans 14 residues. V was clipped by 2 bases and J by 6 bases, with 12 bases between them. The germline gives CDR1 SGHTA, CDR2 FQGNSA. CDR3 bases: TGTGCCAGCAGCTTACGGGTTAGCTCGGATACGCAGTATTTT. Its translation: CASSLRVSSDTQYF.

The gene calls are TRBV20-1 and TRBJ2-5, with a weak D call TRBD2 (6 bases). V was pared by 5 bases and J by 5 bases, with 15 bases between. This CDR3 region has 13 residues. Germline V lookup: CDR1 DFQATT, CDR2 SNEGSKA (reference sequence). The CDR3 here is CSAVMGGRETQYF. CDR3 coding DNA: TGCAGTGCTGTCATGGGGGGAAGGGAGACCCAGTACTTC.